The 5 T cell receptor beta chains reported below all come from one sample, sequenced in a study of T-cell memory formation after mild COVID-19. TCRdb used MiXCR to reprocess the 5' RACE reads, holding one entry per CDR3 protein. This repertoire shows under 550,000 distinct CDR3 sequences, about 20% found once; its top ten account for 9% to 15%. Source material: PBMCs or a T cell subset sorted from them (not recorded which). Receptors were obtained from an adult woman who had mild COVID-19 (a few samples of this study predate the infection). Cell type and time point are not known.

This clonotype appeared once. V is TRBV9 and J is TRBJ1-1, with a weak D call TRBD1 (6 bases). Germline V CDR1 and CDR2: SGDLS, YYNGEE. V lost 0 bases and J 5 bases, leaving 11 bases between the germline ends. CDR3 size: 14 residues. As DNA, the CDR3 is TGTGCCAGCAGCGTAGGCAACAGGGCAACTGAAGCTTTCTTT. Residues: CASSVGNRATEAFF.

This clonotype was detected only a few times. The V and J genes are TRBV5-5 and TRBJ2-3; no clear D. The germline V and J ends were trimmed by 4 bases and 4 bases, with 16 bases remaining between them. The CDR3 loop spans 15 amino acids. CDR1 and CDR2 from the germline V gene are SGHKS and YYEKEE (reference sequence). The CDR3 nucleotides are TGTGCCAGCAGCCCGGACCAAGGACCCCCAGATACGCAGTATTTT. This codes for CASSPDQGPPDTQYF.

Only a few counts were recorded for this clonotype. The chain couples TRBV2 to TRBJ2-1; TRBD2 matches at 13 bases. This CDR3 has 15 residues. CDR1 and CDR2 (germline): SNHLY, FYNNEI. J gave up 4 bases and V 6 bases, and 3 bases lay outside the gene matches. CDR3 residues: CASSVLAGGYNEQFF. The CDR3 bases are TGTGCCAGCAGCGTACTAGCGGGGGGGTACAATGAGCAGTTCTTC.

This clonotype showed up just a few times. This rearrangement joins TRBV7-2 to TRBJ2-7; possibly TRBD1 for D (6 bases). The CDR3 spans 15 residues. Germline CDR1 reads SGHTA; CDR2 reads FQGNSA. V was pared by 5 bases and J by 0 bases, with 14 bases between. DNA for the CDR3: TGTGCCAGCAGCCGAGACAGGACGACCTCCTACGAGCAGTACTTC. Translating it yields CASSRDRTTSYEQYF.

For this clonotype: Given a much more abundant clone one base away, this may be a read error. CDR3 protein: CASSPIERERGSSYEQCF. The CDR3 DNA is TGTGCCAGCAGCCCGATCGAAAGGGAGCGGGGGAGCTCCTACGAGCAGTGCTTC. The chain has TRBV11-2 and TRBJ2-7; 8 bases match TRBD2. The CDR3 sequence is 18 residues long. The germline CDR1 and CDR2 sequences are SGHAT and FQNNGV.